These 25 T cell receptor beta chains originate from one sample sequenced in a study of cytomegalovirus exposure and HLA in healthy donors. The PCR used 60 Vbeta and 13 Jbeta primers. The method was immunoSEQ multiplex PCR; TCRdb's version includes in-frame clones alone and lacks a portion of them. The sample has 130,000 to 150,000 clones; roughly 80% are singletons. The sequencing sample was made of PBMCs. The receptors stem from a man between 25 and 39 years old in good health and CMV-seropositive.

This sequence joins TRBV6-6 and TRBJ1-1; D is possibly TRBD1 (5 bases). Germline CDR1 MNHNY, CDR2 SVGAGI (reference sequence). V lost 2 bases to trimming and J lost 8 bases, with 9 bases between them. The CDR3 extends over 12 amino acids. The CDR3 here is CASSYRAGEAFF. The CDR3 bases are TGTGCCAGCAGTTACAGGGCAGGGGAAGCTTTCTTT.

The DNA of the CDR3 is TGTGCCAGCAGCGACGGCCCGGGACAGGGGCCTAAGAGCTCTGGAAACACCATATATTTT. Protein product: CASSDGPGQGPKSSGNTIYF. V usage is TRBV9 and J usage is TRBJ1-3; 10 nucleotides agree with TRBD1. The CDR3 is made up of 20 amino acids. CDR1 and CDR2 from the germline V gene are SGDLS and YYNGEE. Trimming removed 3 bases from V and 0 bases from J; junction bases left unmatched: 15.

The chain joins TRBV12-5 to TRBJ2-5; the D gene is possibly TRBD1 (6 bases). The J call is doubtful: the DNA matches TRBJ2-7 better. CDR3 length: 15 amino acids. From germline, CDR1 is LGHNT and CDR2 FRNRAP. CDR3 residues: CASGLVLGQIYEQYF. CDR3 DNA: TGTGCTAGTGGTTTGGTATTAGGACAGATCTACGAGCAGTACTTC.

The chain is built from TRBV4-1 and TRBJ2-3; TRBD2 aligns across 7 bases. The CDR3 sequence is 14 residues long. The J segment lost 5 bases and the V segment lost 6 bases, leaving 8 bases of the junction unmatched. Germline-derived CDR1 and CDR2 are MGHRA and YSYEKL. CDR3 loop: CASRRGGVIDTQYF. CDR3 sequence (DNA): TGCGCCAGCAGGCGTGGGGGGGTTATAGATACGCAGTATTTT.

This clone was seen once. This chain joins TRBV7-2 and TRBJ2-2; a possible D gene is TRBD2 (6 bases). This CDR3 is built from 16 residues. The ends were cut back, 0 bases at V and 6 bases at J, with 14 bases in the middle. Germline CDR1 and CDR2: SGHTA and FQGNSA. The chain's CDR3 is CASSLARGQFPGELFF. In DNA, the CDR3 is TGTGCCAGCAGCTTAGCGCGGGGCCAGTTCCCCGGGGAGCTGTTTTTT.

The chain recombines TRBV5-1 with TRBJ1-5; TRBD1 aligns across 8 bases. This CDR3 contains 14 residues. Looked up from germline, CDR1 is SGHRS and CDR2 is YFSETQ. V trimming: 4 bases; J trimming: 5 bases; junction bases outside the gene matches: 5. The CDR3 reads CASSPMTGDQPQHF. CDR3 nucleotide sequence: TGCGCCAGCAGCCCTATGACAGGGGATCAGCCCCAGCATTTT.

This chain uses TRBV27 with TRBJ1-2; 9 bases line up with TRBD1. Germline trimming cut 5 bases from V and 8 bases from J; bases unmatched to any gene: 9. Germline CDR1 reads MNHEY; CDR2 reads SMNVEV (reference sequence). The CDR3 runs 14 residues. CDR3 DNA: TGTGCCAGCAGTCCCGCCGGGACAGGGTACGGCTACACCTTC. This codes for CASSPAGTGYGYTF.

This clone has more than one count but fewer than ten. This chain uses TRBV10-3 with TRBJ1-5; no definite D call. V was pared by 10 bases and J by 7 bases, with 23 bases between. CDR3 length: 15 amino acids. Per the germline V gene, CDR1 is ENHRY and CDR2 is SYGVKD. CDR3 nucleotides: TGTGCCACCGCGGGGTGGCAAACCACAACCCAGCCCCAGCATTTT. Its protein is CATAGWQTTTQPQHF.

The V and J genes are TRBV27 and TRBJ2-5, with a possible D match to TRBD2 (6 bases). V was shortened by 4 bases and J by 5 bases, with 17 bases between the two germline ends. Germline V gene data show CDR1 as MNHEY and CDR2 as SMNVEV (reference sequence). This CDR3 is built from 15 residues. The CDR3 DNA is TGTGCCAGCAGTTCCCTGGTGGGAGGTTGGGAGACCCAGTACTTC. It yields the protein CASSSLVGGWETQYF.

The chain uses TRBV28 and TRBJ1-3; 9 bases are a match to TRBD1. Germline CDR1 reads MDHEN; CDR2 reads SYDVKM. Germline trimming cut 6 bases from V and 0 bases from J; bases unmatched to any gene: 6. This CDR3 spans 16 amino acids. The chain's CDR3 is CASRTGGGYSGNTIYF. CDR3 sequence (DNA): TGTGCCAGCAGGACAGGGGGGGGATACTCTGGAAACACCATATATTTT. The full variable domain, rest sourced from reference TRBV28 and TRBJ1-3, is DVKVTQSSRYLVKRTGEKVFLECVQDMDHENMFWYRQDPGLGLRLIYFSYDVKMKEKGDIPEGYSVSREKKERFSLILESASTNQTSMYLCASRTGGGYSGNTIYFGEGSWLTVV.

The CDR3 protein is CSARQGSEPQHF. The CDR3 nucleotides are TGCAGCGCAAGACAGGGGAGCGAGCCCCAGCATTTT. The chain is built from TRBV29-1 and TRBJ1-5, with 8 bases matching TRBD1. V shed 7 bases, J shed 8 bases, and the junction held 7 bases outside the gene matches. Germline CDR1 is SQVTM and CDR2 is ANQGSEA. The CDR3 sequence is 12 residues long. The variable domain in full, completed from reference TRBV29-1 and TRBJ1-5, reads SAVISQKPSRDICQRGTSLTIQCQVDSQVTMMFWYRQQPGQSLTLIATANQGSEATYESGFVIDKFPISRPNLTFSTLTVSNMSPEDSSIYLCSARQGSEPQHFGDGTRLSIL.

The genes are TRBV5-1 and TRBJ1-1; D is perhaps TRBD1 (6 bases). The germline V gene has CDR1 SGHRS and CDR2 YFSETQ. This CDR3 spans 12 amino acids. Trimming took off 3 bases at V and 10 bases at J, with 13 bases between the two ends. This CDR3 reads CASSSPDSPAFF. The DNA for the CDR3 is TGCGCCAGCAGCTCCCCGGACAGTCCAGCTTTCTTT.

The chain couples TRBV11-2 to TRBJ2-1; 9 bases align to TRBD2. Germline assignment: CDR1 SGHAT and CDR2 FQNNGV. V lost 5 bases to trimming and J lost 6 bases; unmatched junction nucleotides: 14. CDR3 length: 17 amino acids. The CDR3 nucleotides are TGTGCCAGCAGCAACGCCCCCGGGACTAGCAAGTTCAATGAGCAGTTCTTC. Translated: CASSNAPGTSKFNEQFF.

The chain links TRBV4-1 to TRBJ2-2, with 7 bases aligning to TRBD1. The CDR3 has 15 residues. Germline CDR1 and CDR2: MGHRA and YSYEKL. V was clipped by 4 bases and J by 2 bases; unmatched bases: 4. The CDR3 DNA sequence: TGCGCCAGCAGCCGGGGACAGTTAAACACCGGGGAGCTGTTTTTT. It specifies CASSRGQLNTGELFF.

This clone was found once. The CDR3: CASSEFPQETQYF. As DNA, the CDR3 is TGTGCCAGCAGTGAATTCCCTCAAGAGACCCAGTACTTC. The chain joins TRBV2 to TRBJ2-5; D gene unclear. Germline V gene sequence: CDR1 SNHLY, CDR2 FYNNEI. CDR3 length equals 13 residues. Trimming shortened V by 2 bases and J by 2 bases, and 6 bases separated the two germline ends.

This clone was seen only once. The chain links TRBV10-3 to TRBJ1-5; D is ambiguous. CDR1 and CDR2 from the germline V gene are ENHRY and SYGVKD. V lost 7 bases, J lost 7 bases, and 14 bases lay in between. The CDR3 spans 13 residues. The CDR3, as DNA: TGTGCCATCAAACCGGTAGGAGACCAGCCCCAGCATTTT. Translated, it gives CAIKPVGDQPQHF.

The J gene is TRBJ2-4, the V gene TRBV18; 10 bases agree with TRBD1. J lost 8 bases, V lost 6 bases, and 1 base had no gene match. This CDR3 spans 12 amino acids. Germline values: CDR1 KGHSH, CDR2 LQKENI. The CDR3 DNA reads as TGTGCCAGCTCGGACAGGGGGGACATTCAGTACTTC. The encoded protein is CASSDRGDIQYF.

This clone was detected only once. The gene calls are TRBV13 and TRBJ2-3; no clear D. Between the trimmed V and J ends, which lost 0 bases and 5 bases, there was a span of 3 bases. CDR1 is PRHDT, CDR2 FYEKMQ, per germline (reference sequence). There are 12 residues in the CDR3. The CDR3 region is CASSLGRDTQYF. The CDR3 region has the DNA TGTGCCAGCAGCTTAGGCCGAGATACGCAGTATTTT.

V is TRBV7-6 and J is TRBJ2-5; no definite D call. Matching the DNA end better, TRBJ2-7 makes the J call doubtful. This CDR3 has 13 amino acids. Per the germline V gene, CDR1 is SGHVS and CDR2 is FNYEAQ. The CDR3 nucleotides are TGTGCCAGCAGCTTAACAGAAGCCTACGAGCAGTACTTC. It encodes CASSLTEAYEQYF.

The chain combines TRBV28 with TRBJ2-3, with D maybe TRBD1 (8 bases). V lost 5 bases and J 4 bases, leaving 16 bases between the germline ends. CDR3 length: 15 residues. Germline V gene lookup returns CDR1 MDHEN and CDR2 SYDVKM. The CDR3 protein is CASSGRQGRADTQYF. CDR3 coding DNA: TGTGCCAGCAGTGGTAGACAGGGGAGGGCAGATACGCAGTATTTT.

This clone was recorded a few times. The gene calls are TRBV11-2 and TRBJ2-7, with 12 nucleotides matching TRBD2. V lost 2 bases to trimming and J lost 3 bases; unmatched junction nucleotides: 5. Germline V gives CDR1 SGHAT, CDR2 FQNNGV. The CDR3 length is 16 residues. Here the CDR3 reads CASSLRLAGDRYEQYF. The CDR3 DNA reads TGTGCCAGCAGCTTACGACTAGCGGGAGATCGCTACGAGCAGTACTTC.

The chain's CDR3 is CASSPLGTSSYNEQFF. The CDR3 nucleotides are TGTGCCAGCTCACCACTTGGGACTAGCTCCTACAATGAGCAGTTCTTC. This chain uses TRBV18 with TRBJ2-1; the match to TRBD2 covers 8 bases. Looked up from germline, CDR1 is KGHSH and CDR2 is LQKENI. Trimming took 1 base from V and 0 from J; bases not matched to a gene: 2. This CDR3 region has 16 residues.

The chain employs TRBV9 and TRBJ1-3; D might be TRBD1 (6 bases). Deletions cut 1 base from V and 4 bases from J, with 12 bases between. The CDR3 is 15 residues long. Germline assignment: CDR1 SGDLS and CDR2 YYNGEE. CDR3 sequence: CASSVTWTVGNTIYF. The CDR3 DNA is TGTGCCAGCAGCGTAACCTGGACAGTAGGAAACACCATATATTTT.

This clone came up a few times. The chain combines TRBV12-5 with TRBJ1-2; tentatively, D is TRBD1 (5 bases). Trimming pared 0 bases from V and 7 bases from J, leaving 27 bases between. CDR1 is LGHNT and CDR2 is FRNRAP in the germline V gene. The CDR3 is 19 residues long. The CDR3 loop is CASGLVHFLRGAGEGGYTF. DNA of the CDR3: TGTGCTAGTGGTTTGGTACATTTCCTCCGAGGTGCGGGGGAGGGTGGCTACACCTTC.

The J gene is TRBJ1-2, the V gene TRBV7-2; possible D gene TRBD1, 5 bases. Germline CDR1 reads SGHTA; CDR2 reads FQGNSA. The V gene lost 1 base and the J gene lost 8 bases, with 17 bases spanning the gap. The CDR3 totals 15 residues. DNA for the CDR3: TGTGCCAGCAGCTTAGGCCTGGGGCAGGTCGGCGGCTACACCTTC. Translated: CASSLGLGQVGGYTF.